This T cell receptor beta chain was captured in a study of T cells in women clearing cervical HPV infection. Overall study: Only a few women had HLA typing results available. Overall study results and limits: It is unknown whether associations predate infection; no effector/memory or HPV-specific sorting. Cases and controls were distinguished at AUC about 0.86 by richness and V genes.

About this clone: As yet, its antigen is unknown. The read halts 3 residues ahead of the CDR3 end, with the missing end drawn from the germline J gene.

This CDR3 region has 13 residues. The germline gives CDR1 SEHNR, CDR2 FQNEAQ (reference sequence). Trimming cost V 3 bases and J 1 base, with 6 bases left between them. Data came from immunoSEQ multiplex PCR; TCRdb stores just in-frame clones and leaves some out. The sample includes some 39,000 clones. This TCR derives from a woman aged 18 to 75 with a cervical HPV16 infection that either progressed to CIN3+ or cleared (not recorded which). The sample consisted of blood buffy coat. The chain combines TRBV7-9 with TRBJ1-1; D not resolved. CDR3 loop: CASSLWANTEAFF. The CDR3 bases that were read are TGTGCCAGCAGCTTGTGGGCGAACACTGAA.